This T cell receptor (beta chain) is drawn from a study of lymphopenia after photon versus proton radiotherapy. Clones were read by immunoSEQ multiplex PCR, and TCRdb kept only the in-frame ones, dropping some. This repertoire shows about 62,000 clones, 75% to 90% found once; its top ten account for 9.5% to 15%. Overall study results and limits: After lymphocyte nadir, photon-treated repertoires showed oligoclonal expansion, especially CD8+ Temra. Only patients who died were analyzed for survival; proton advantage is unproven. Larger post-nadir TCR diversity loss correlated inversely with survival in deceased patients. Under photons, naive T cells and diversity fell while effector/memory populations rose.

The CDR3 runs 14 residues. The germline gives CDR1 SGHTA, CDR2 FQGNSA. The V and J ends lost 3 bases and 2 bases respectively, with 11 bases between them. As concerns this clone: As yet, its antigen is unknown.

The V call is TRBV7-2, the J call TRBJ2-7, with D perhaps TRBD2 (5 bases). Sequenced material: peripheral blood, taken from a patient treated with proton-based radiotherapy. This clonotype originated in a man older than 75 with esophageal cancer. CDR3 DNA sequence: TGTGCCAGCAGCTTGCATTCCGGGGCCTACGAGCAGTACTTC. Protein product: CASSLHSGAYEQYF.